This T cell receptor (beta chain) was documented in a study of blood T cells in healthy people across ages. A J-beta primer mix and a sample-barcoded 5' primer were used in a second PCR of about 7 to 12 cycles. Every molecule of cDNA carried a tag from a template-switch adaptor with 12 random nucleotides. TCRdb redid the calling of the 5' RACE reads with MiXCR, one entry per CDR3 protein. In the table there are 720,000 or so distinct CDR3 sequences, around 43% of which are singletons. Points from the study as a whole: Observed TCR beta diversity showed a strong correlation with the percentage of naive T cells as measured by flow cytometry. The unsorted PBMCs prevented any conclusive comparison of naive versus antigen-experienced cells.

This clonotype has only one observation. No antigen is known for it. V lost 0 bases to trimming and J lost 2 bases; unmatched junction nucleotides: 25. The CDR3 runs to 22 residues. CDR1 is DFQATT, CDR2 SNEGSKA, per germline (reference sequence). The chain carries TRBV20-1 and TRBJ2-3, with 8 bases fitting TRBD1. The receptor's source is a man at least 80 years old in good health. Sequenced input: blood. The DNA of the CDR3 is TGCAGTGCTAGAGACCCCAGGACAGGGTTTGTAACAAACACTTTTGACACAGATACGCAGTATTTT. This codes for CSARDPRTGFVTNTFDTDTQYF.